This is a list of T cell receptor beta chains from one sample in a study of early T cells in non-severe SARS-CoV-2 infection. One entry per CDR3 protein results from TCRdb running MiXCR on the 5' RACE reads. This sample carries tens of thousands of distinct CDR3 sequences, over 5% of them seen once, and the ten largest clones take roughly 6.3%. Sequencing was performed on whole blood, taken at baseline. All receptors come from an adult who was a healthcare worker with PCR-confirmed SARS-CoV-2 infection or an uninfected control (not recorded which). CDR3s include the opening cysteine and the closing phenylalanine or tryptophan.

J gene: TRBJ1-6; V gene: TRBV20-1; CDR3 protein: CSARDGTADRPLHF
J gene: TRBJ2-4; V gene: TRBV19; CDR3 protein: CASSKTNRGGSQYF
J gene: TRBJ2-5; V gene: TRBV23-1; CDR3 protein: CASSQFPGLAGGRPGKGQYF
J gene: TRBJ2-1; V gene: TRBV6-6; CDR3 protein: CASSPRQGRYNEQFF
J gene: TRBJ2-3; V gene: TRBV15; CDR3 protein: CATSRDFEGSDTQYF
J gene: TRBJ1-3; V gene: TRBV7-2; CDR3 protein: CASTQSRGPGNTIYF
J gene: TRBJ2-7; V gene: TRBV28; CDR3 protein: CASSIPGGYEQYF
J gene: TRBJ2-1; V gene: TRBV24-1; CDR3 protein: CATSLYNEQFF
J gene: TRBJ2-1; V gene: TRBV12-3/TRBV12-4; CDR3 protein: CASSLAPGLADDNEQFF
J gene: TRBJ2-1; V gene: TRBV7-2; CDR3 protein: CASSLAGGYNEQFF
J gene: TRBJ2-1; V gene: TRBV7-9; CDR3 protein: CASSLGQGVRANEQFF
J gene: TRBJ2-5; V gene: TRBV19; CDR3 protein: CASSIRSGSGQETQYF
J gene: TRBJ2-1; V gene: TRBV27; CDR3 protein: CASSLLAPNEQFF
J gene: TRBJ1-5; V gene: TRBV27; CDR3 protein: CASSLSIQGSNQPQHF
J gene: TRBJ2-2; V gene: TRBV14; CDR3 protein: CASSQGVGELFF
J gene: TRBJ2-3; V gene: TRBV4-1; CDR3 protein: CASTNGDTQYF
J gene: TRBJ1-5; V gene: TRBV30; CDR3 protein: CAWSTRLGSQHF
J gene: TRBJ2-5; V gene: TRBV27; CDR3 protein: CASSFRTSSGETQYF
J gene: TRBJ2-1; V gene: TRBV30; CDR3 protein: CAWSVLPGREQFF
J gene: TRBJ2-3; V gene: TRBV5-1; CDR3 protein: CASSLGQALDTQYF
J gene: TRBJ2-7; V gene: TRBV20-1; CDR3 protein: CSATPTSGISYEQYF
J gene: TRBJ1-4; V gene: TRBV20-1; CDR3 protein: CSASQRSGTRVEKLFF
J gene: TRBJ1-2; V gene: TRBV30; CDR3 protein: CAWTTGQGNYGYTF
J gene: TRBJ2-1; V gene: TRBV10-3; CDR3 protein: CAISESHREPVGPYNEQFF
J gene: TRBJ1-5; V gene: TRBV19; CDR3 protein: CATQRAHSNQPQHF
J gene: TRBJ2-6; V gene: TRBV20-1; CDR3 protein: CSASGANVLTF
J gene: TRBJ2-7; V gene: TRBV11-2; CDR3 protein: CASSLRTSGAYEQYF
J gene: TRBJ2-2; V gene: TRBV12-3/TRBV12-4; CDR3 protein: CASSFNRGNTGELFF
J gene: TRBJ1-1; V gene: TRBV12-3/TRBV12-4; CDR3 protein: CASSRQGALTEAFF
J gene: TRBJ2-7; V gene: TRBV5-1; CDR3 protein: CASSSPGQGIYEQYF